Given below is one TCR beta chain in context. What it binds is unknown. Germline-derived CDR1 and CDR2 are SEHNR and FQNEAQ (reference sequence). The CDR3 extends over 13 amino acids. V lost 7 bases to trimming and J lost 2 bases, with 8 bases between them. These data originate in a study of T cell responses to AZD1222 COVID-19 vaccine. Study-wide background: Second-dose schedules of about 4 or about 12 weeks were combined. Findings and caveats of the study: Unmutated variant regions are reportedly targeted by nearly half of spike-specific TCRs.

Method: immunoSEQ multiplex PCR; TCRdb's copy keeps in-frame clones and lacks some. The sample has 150,000 or so clones, around 90% seen once; the top ten hold 5% to 6.5%. J is TRBJ2-2 and V is TRBV7-9, with TRBD1 as a possible D gene (5 bases). This receptor was taken from an adult in good health. The specimen was peripheral blood, collected on day 0 of AZD1222 vaccination. Here the CDR3 DNA reads TGTGCCAGCATGACAGTCAACACCGGGGAGCTGTTTTTT. It yields the protein CASMTVNTGELFF.